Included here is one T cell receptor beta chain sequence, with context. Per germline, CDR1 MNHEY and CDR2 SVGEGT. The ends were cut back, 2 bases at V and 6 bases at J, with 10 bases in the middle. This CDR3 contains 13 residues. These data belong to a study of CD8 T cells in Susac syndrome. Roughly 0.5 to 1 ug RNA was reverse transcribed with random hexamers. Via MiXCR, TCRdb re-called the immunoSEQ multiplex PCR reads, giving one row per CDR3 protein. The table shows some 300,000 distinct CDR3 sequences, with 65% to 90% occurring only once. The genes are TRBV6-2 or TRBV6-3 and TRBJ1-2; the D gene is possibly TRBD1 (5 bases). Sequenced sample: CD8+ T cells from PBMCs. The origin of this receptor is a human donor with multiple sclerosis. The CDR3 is CASSYGALDGYTF. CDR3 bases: TGTGCCAGCAGTTACGGGGCCTTGGATGGCTACACCTTC.